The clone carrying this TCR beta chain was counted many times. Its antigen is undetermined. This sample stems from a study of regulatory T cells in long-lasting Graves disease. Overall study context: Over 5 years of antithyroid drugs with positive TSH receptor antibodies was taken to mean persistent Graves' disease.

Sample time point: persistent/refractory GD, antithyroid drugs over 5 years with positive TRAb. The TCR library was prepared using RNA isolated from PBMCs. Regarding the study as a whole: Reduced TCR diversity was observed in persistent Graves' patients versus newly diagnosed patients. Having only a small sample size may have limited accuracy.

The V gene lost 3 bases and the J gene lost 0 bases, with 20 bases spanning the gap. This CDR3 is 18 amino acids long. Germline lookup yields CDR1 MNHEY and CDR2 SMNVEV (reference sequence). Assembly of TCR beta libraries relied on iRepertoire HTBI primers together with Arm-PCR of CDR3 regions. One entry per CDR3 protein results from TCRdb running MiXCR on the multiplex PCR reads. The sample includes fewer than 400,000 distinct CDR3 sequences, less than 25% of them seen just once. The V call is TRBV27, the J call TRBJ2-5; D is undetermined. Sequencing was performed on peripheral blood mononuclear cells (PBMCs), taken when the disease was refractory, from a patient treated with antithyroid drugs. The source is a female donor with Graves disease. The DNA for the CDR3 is TGTGCCAGCAGTTTGGATACCTCGAAGGGCAGGTACCAAGAGACCCAGTACTTC. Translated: CASSLDTSKGRYQETQYF.